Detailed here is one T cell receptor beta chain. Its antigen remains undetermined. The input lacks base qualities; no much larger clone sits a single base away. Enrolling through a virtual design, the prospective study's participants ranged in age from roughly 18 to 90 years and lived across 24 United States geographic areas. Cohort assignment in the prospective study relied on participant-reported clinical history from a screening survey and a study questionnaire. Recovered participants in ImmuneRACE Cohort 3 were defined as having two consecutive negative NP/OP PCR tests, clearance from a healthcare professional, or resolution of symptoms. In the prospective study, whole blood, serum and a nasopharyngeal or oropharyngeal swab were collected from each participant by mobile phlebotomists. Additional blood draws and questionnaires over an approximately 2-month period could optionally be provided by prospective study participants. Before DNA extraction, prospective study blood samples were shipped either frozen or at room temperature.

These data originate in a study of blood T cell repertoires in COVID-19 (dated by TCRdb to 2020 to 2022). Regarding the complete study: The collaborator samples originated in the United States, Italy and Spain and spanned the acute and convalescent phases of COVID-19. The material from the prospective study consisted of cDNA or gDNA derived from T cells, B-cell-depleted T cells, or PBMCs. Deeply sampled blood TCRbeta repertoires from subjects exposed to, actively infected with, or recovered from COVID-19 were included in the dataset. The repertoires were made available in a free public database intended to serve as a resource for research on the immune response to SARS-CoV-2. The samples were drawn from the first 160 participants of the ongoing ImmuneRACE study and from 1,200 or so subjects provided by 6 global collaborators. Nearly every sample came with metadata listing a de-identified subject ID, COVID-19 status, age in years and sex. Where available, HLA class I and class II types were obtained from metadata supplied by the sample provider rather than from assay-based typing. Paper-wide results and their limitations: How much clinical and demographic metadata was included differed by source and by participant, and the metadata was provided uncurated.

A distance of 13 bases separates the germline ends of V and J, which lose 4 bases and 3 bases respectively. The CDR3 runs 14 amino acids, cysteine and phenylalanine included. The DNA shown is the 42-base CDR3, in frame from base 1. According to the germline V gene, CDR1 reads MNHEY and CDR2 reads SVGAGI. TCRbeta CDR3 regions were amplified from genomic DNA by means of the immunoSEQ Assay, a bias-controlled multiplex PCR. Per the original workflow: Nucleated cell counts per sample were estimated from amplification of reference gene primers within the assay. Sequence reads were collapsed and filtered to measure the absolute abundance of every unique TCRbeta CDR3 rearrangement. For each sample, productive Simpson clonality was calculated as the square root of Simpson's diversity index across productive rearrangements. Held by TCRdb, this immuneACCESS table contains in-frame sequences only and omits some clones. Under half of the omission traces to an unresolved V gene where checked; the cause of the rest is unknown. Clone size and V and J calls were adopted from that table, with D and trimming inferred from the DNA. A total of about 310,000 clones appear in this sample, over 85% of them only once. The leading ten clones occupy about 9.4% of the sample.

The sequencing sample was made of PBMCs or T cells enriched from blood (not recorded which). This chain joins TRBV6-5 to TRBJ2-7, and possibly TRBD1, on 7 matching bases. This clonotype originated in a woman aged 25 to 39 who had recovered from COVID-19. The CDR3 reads CASSSAGGYYEQYF. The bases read TGTGCCAGCAGTTCCGCAGGGGGGTACTACGAGCAGTACTTC.